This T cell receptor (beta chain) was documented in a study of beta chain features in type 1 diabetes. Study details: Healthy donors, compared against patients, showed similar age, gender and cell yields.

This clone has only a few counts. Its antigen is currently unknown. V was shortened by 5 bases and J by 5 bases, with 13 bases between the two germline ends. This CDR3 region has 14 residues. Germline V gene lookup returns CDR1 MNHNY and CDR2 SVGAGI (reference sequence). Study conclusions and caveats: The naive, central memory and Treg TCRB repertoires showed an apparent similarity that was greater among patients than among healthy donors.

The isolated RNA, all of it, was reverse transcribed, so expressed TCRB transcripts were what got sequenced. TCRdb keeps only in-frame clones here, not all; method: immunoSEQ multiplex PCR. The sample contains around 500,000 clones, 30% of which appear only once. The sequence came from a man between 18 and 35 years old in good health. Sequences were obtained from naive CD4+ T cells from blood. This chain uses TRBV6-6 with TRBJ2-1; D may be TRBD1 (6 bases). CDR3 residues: CASSTDRKDNEQFF. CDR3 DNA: TGTGCCAGCAGTACCGACAGGAAGGACAATGAGCAGTTCTTC.